The T cell receptor (beta chain) under discussion was sequenced for a study of blood T cell repertoires in COVID-19. In the authors' workflow: It was from reference gene primer amplification that nucleated cell counts were estimated. This table comes from immunoSEQ multiplex PCR, and its TCRdb copy is limited to in-frame clones, with some not included. From that table come the V and J calls and clone size; the DNA was used to work out D and trimming. The sample shows approximately 90,000 clones, 89% of them seen only once. Germline V CDR1 and CDR2: SGHDT, YYEEEE. The CDR3 loop spans 16 amino acids. V lost 0 bases, J lost 4 bases, and 7 bases stayed unmatched.

This receptor was taken from a man in his sixties with COVID-19, enrolled during active disease. The sample comprised peripheral blood. The rearrangement joins TRBV5-6 to TRBJ1-5; 7 bases line up with TRBD1. The CDR3 DNA follows: TGTGCCAGCAGCTTGGTAGGGGGCGGAGGTAATCAGCCCCAGCATTTT. Translation gives CASSLVGGGGNQPQHF. Together with reference TRBV5-6 and TRBJ1-5, the CDR3 gives the full variable domain: DAGVTQSPTHLIKTRGQQVTLRCSPKSGHDTVSWYQQALGQGPQFIFQYYEEEERQRGNFPDRFSGHQFPNYSSELNVNALLLGDSALYLCASSLVGGGGNQPQHFGDGTRLSIL.